The TCR beta chain under discussion was sequenced for a study of blood T cell repertoires in COVID-19. Overall study context: Sites in the United States, Italy and Spain provided acute and convalescent COVID-19 samples.

Under the authors' procedure: Reference gene primer amplification gave nucleated cell count estimates. Profiling relied on immunoSEQ multiplex PCR, and the TCRdb table lists in-frame clones only, not all of them. That table furnishes V, J and clone size, whereas the DNA furnished D and trimming. The top ten clones hold approximately 12% of a sample with about 210,000 clones, approximately 82% of them seen once. This clonotype was sampled from a woman aged 40 to 55 with acute or convalescent COVID-19. What was sequenced was peripheral blood.

The CDR3 DNA sequence: TGTGCCAGCAGCTTCGATCGGGGGGGCGAGCAGTACTTC. This sequence encodes CASSFDRGGEQYF. The chain couples TRBV7-7 to TRBJ2-7; 8 bases are a match to TRBD2. The junction had 4 bases not matched to a gene; V was cut back by 3 bases and J by 6 bases. The CDR3 is made up of 13 amino acids. CDR1 and CDR2 (germline): SSHAT, FNYEAQ (reference sequence). The full variable domain, rest sourced from reference TRBV7-7 and TRBJ2-7, is GAGVSQSPRYKVTKRGQDVTLRCDPISSHATLYWYQQALGQGPEFLTYFNYEAQPDKSGLPSDRFSAERPEGSISTLTIQRTEQRDSAMYRCASSFDRGGEQYFGPGTRLTVT.